These T cell receptor beta chains were read from a single sample in a study of CD8+CD57+ T cells in acquired aplastic anemia. TCRdb recomputed calls from the reads with MiXCR, one row per CDR3 protein. The table lists around 180,000 distinct CDR3 sequences, 45% to 60% of them singletons. Specimen: sorted CD4+, CD8+, or CD8+CD57+ T cells (not recorded which) from PBMCs. These receptors all come from a human donor with aplastic anemia. CDR3s include the opening cysteine and the closing phenylalanine or tryptophan. The D gene is left open where the match is weak. Size values are once, few and many counts, or a class for expanded clones, and some rows have none.

DNA	CDR3	size	V	J	D
TGTGCCAGCAGCGTTGTACAAGATTCACCCCTCCACTTT	CASSVVQDSPLHF	many	TRBV9	TRBJ1-6	.
TGTGCCAGCAGTGCCAGGGGGGCGTCCTACGAGCAGTACTTC	CASSARGASYEQYF	.	TRBV6-1	TRBJ2-7	.
TGTGCCAGCAGCTCCGTAGCCTCGGCAGGGCGCTCACCCCTCCACTTT	CASSSVASAGRSPLHF	.	TRBV5-6	TRBJ1-6	.
TGTGCCAGCTTCAAGGGGACAGGGTCTTATGAAGACATTCAGTACTTC	CASFKGTGSYEDIQYF	.	TRBV2	TRBJ2-4	TRBD1
TGTGCCAGCAGCGAACATGGGGCGGTGGAGACCCAGTACTTC	CASSEHGAVETQYF	.	TRBV7-2	TRBJ2-5	.
TGTGCCAGCAGCTTACGATGTCGAGAGACCCAGTACTTC	CASSLRCRETQYF	.	TRBV7-2	TRBJ2-5	.
TGTGCCAGTAGTAACAGGGTAAACGAGCAGTACTTC	CASSNRVNEQYF	.	TRBV19	TRBJ2-7	.
TGTGCCAGTAGTCGGCAGGGATCCACAGATACGCAGTATTTT	CASSRQGSTDTQYF	many	TRBV19	TRBJ2-3	.
TGTGCCAGCAGCCAACTTAGACTAGCGGGGTACAATGAGCAGTTCTTC	CASSQLRLAGYNEQFF	once	TRBV3-1	TRBJ2-1	TRBD2
TGCAGTGTCCTCGGACAGGGGGGAGATACGCAGTATTTT	CSVLGQGGDTQYF	many	TRBV20-1	TRBJ2-3	TRBD1
TGTGCCAGCAGTGACTCTAGGGAAACCGGGGAGCTGTTTTTT	CASSDSRETGELFF	.	TRBV6-4	TRBJ2-2	.
TGTGCCACCAGCAGGGGCCGGGCCAAAAACATTCAGTACTTC	CATSRGRAKNIQYF	.	TRBV15	TRBJ2-4	.
TGTGCCAGTAAGGGGCAGGGCAGCGAAGCTTTCTTT	CASKGQGSEAFF	.	TRBV19	TRBJ1-1	.
TGTGCCAGCAGAGCCACTAGCGGGGGGGTCGCAGATACGCAGTATTTT	CASRATSGGVADTQYF	.	TRBV2	TRBJ2-3	TRBD2
TGTGCCAGTAGTATAGACAGCTCTGGGGCCAGCGTCCTGACCTTC	CASSIDSSGASVLTF	.	TRBV19	TRBJ2-6	.
TGTGCCATCATGTCGGGGCCCGAGGGCGAGCAGTACTTC	CAIMSGPEGEQYF	.	TRBV10-3	TRBJ2-7	.
TGTGCCAGCAGTGAGACAGCAACAACTAATGAAAAACTGTTTTTT	CASSETATTNEKLFF	.	TRBV2	TRBJ1-4	.
TGCGCCAGCAGTGAGTTTTCGTGGGGTAGGAACACCGGGGAGCTGTTTTTT	CASSEFSWGRNTGELFF	.	TRBV10-1	TRBJ2-2	.
TGTGCCAGCAGCTTAGACAGGACTGGCACAGATACGCAGTATTTT	CASSLDRTGTDTQYF	.	TRBV7-8	TRBJ2-3	.
TGCGCCAGCAGCCCCGACATTTACACCGGGGAGCTGTTTTTT	CASSPDIYTGELFF	.	TRBV5-1	TRBJ2-2	.
TGTGCCAGCAGCCAAACCCAGGGTGGAAAGACCCAGTACTTC	CASSQTQGGKTQYF	.	TRBV6-1	TRBJ2-5	.
TGTGCCAGCAGCCGCAGTTCAGGACGTGATCAGCCCCAGCATTTT	CASSRSSGRDQPQHF	many	TRBV3-1	TRBJ1-5	.
TGTGCCAGCAGCTTGGTACAAGCTACGCAGTATTTT	CASSLVQATQYF	many	TRBV7-9	TRBJ2-3	.
TGTGCCAGCAGCTTAACGACGGGGAACACCGGGGAGCTGTTTTTT	CASSLTTGNTGELFF	many	TRBV7-3	TRBJ2-2	.
TGTGCCACCAGCAGAGGGGCCGACAGGATGGCCAATCAGCCCCAGCATTTT	CATSRGADRMANQPQHF	.	TRBV15	TRBJ1-5	.
TGTGCCAGCAGTTTATCGGGGCAATTGGGCTACGAGCAGTACTTC	CASSLSGQLGYEQYF	.	TRBV9	TRBJ2-7	.
TGTGCCAGCAGTCCTTCGGGACATCGTAATTCACCCCTCCACTTT	CASSPSGHRNSPLHF	many	TRBV12-3/TRBV12-4	TRBJ1-6	.
TGTGCCAGCAGCCCTTTCGGGGGAGAGTACGAGCAGTACTTC	CASSPFGGEYEQYF	.	TRBV10-3	TRBJ2-7	.
TGCAGCGTTACGGACAGTGTATCCTACGAGCAGTACTTC	CSVTDSVSYEQYF	.	TRBV29-1	TRBJ2-7	.
TGTGCCATCAGTGTCGAGGGGGGCGAAAAACTGTTTTTT	CAISVEGGEKLFF	.	TRBV10-3	TRBJ1-4	.
TGTGCCATCAGTGCAGCAGCGGACACCGGGGAGCTGTTTTTT	CAISAAADTGELFF	few	TRBV10-3	TRBJ2-2	.
TGCAGTGCTAGGGGCGGGAGGGGAAACAATGAGCAGTTCTTC	CSARGGRGNNEQFF	.	TRBV20-1	TRBJ2-1	TRBD2
TGTGCCAGCAGCGTAGCCCAGGACAAGCGGTATGGCTACACCTTC	CASSVAQDKRYGYTF	.	TRBV9	TRBJ1-2	.
TGTGCCTGGAGATATGGCCCTTACGAGCAGTACTTC	CAWRYGPYEQYF	many	TRBV30	TRBJ2-7	.
TGTGCTAGTGGTTTGGTAGACACCGGGGAGCTGTTTTTT	CASGLVDTGELFF	many	TRBV12-5	TRBJ2-2	.
TGTGCCAGCAGCTCCAGCCCGCGCTACGAGCAGTACTTC	CASSSSPRYEQYF	.	TRBV7-2	TRBJ2-7	.
TGCGCCAGCAGCTTGTCGCAGAACTATGGCTACACCTTC	CASSLSQNYGYTF	.	TRBV5-1	TRBJ1-2	.
TGTGCCAGCAGCGGACAGGCCGGACGTGGGACCGGGGAGCTGTTTTTT	CASSGQAGRGTGELFF	many	TRBV9	TRBJ2-2	.
TGTGCCACCAGCAGTGGGACAGGGGGCAGCTATGAGCAGTTCTTC	CATSSGTGGSYEQFF	few	TRBV15	TRBJ2-1	TRBD1
TGCAGTGCTAGTATGGCTCGGGAGCAGTACTTC	CSASMAREQYF	many	TRBV20-1	TRBJ2-7	.